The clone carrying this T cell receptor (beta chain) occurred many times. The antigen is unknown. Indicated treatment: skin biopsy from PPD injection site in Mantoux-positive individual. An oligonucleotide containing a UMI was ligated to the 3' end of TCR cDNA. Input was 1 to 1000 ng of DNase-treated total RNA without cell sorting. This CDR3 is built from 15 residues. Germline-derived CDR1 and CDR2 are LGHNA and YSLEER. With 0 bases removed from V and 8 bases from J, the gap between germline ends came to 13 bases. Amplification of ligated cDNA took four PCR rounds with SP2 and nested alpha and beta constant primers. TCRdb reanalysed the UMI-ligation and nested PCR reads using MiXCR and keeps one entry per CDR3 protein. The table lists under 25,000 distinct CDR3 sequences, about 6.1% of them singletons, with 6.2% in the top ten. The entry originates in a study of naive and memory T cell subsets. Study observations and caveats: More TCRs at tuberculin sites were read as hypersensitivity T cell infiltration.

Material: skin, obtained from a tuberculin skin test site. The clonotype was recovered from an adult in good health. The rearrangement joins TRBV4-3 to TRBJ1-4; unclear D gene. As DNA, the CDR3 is TGCGCCAGCAGCCAAGAATCCGGCTTTGAAGAAAAACTGTTTTTT. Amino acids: CASSQESGFEEKLFF.